This T cell receptor beta chain was sequenced during a study of T cell repertoires in cytomegalovirus infection. Study background: TCR beta signatures that were public indicated CMV infection and matching HLA type.

TCRdb reanalysed the reads using MiXCR and keeps one entry per CDR3 protein. The repertoire has fewer than 550,000 distinct CDR3 sequences, approximately 17% of them found once; the top ten carry roughly a quarter. Study results and limitations: CMV-specific HLA-C-restricted TCR beta clonotypes dominated the ex vivo response. Carriers of CMV and the relevant HLA type were discriminated by public TCR beta frequency.

Trimming stripped 0 bases from V and 2 bases from J, with 10 bases between. This CDR3 is 15 amino acids long. Per germline, CDR1 MNHEY and CDR2 SMNVEV (reference sequence). About this clonotype itself: Its antigen is still unknown.

The V gene is TRBV27, the J gene TRBJ2-5; D not resolved. The sample was CD8+ T cells from PBMCs. This sequence originates from a human donor in good health (CMV status not recorded). Some clones in this sample may be carry-over from other donors' samples. Here the CDR3 DNA reads TGTGCCAGCAGTTTATCTTGGGCAGGTCAAGAGACCCAGTACTTC. Amino acids: CASSLSWAGQETQYF.